This T cell receptor (beta chain) stems from a study of T-cell memory formation after mild COVID-19. This clonotype was detected a few times. CDR3 size: 15 residues. Between the trimmed V and J ends, which lost 5 bases and 4 bases, there was a span of 15 bases. Germline V CDR1 and CDR2: MNHEY, SMNVEV (reference sequence). Using its own MiXCR run on the 5' RACE reads, TCRdb lists one record per CDR3 protein. Counted here are about 610,000 distinct CDR3 sequences, about 18% occurring once; the ten biggest clones make up around 8.1%. This clonotype originated in an adult woman who had mild COVID-19 (a few samples of this study predate the infection). Cell type and time point are not known. This chain links TRBV27 with TRBJ2-1, with a tentative D call TRBD2 (6 bases). What was sequenced was PBMCs or a T cell subset sorted from them (not recorded which). This CDR3 reads CASSIRGSGYNEQFF. The CDR3 nucleotides read TGTGCCAGCAGTATCCGGGGTAGCGGTTACAATGAGCAGTTCTTC.